This record covers a single TCR delta chain. These data are taken from a study of gamma-delta T cells after stem cell transplantation. This CDR3 has 23 amino acids. V lost 3 bases, J lost 3 bases, and 28 bases stayed unmatched. Germline CDR1 reads GEAIGNYY; CDR2 reads EKD. TCRdb re-analyzed the RT-PCR reads via CATT. The data show 1,300 or so delta-chain clones, approximately 17% seen once. The chain carries TRDV2 and TRDJ1; 12 positions match TRDD3. The sequencing input was gamma-delta T cells. The TCR sequence derives from a human donor. It is not recorded whose cells these are; they may come from a transplant donor. The CDR3 nucleotides read TGTGCCTGTGACCCTTTACGCCCTCCAGGCGCTCACCTTACTGGGGGATACCCCGATAAACTCATCTTT. Its protein product is CACDPLRPPGAHLTGGYPDKLIF.